Below are 8 T cell receptor beta chains sequenced from a single sample in a study of identical twins. Using its own MiXCR run on the 5' RACE reads, TCRdb lists one record per CDR3 protein. The table has roughly 290,000 distinct CDR3 sequences, approximately 8% seen once. The sample also formed part of further work on yellow fever vaccine responses in identical twins.

The sequenced sample was memory (CD45RO+) T cells sorted from blood. The receptors were sampled from a woman younger than 35 in good health.

This chain uses TRBV27 with TRBJ2-7; D gene uncertain. Between the trimmed V and J ends, which lost 6 bases and 0 bases, there was a span of 15 bases. Germline lookup yields CDR1 MNHEY and CDR2 SMNVEV (reference sequence). The CDR3 sequence is 15 residues long. Here the CDR3 reads CASRPTASHSYEQYF. As DNA, the CDR3 is TGTGCCAGCAGACCAACGGCTTCGCACTCCTACGAGCAGTACTTC.

The sample holds a few counts of this clonotype. The chain has TRBV6-1 and TRBJ2-1, with TRBD1 identical over 10 bases. The germline V gene has CDR1 MNHNS and CDR2 SASEGT. This CDR3 is built from 15 residues. The junction had 5 bases not matched to a gene; V was cut back by 4 bases and J by 5 bases. DNA of the CDR3: TGTGCCAGCAGTGTAGGGACAGGGGTGGACAATGAGCAGTTCTTC. Amino acids: CASSVGTGVDNEQFF.

This sequence joins TRBV11-2 and TRBJ2-2; the D is unclear. Trimming shortened V by 1 base and J by 6 bases, and 6 bases separated the two germline ends. The CDR3 totals 13 residues. CDR1 is SGHAT and CDR2 is FQNNGV in the germline V gene. CDR3 DNA sequence: TGTGCCAGCAGCTTAGGGCAGGCCGGGGAGCTGTTTTTT. It specifies CASSLGQAGELFF.

This chain joins TRBV21-1 and TRBJ2-1; TRBD2 is the table's D call and was not checked against the DNA. TRBV21-1 is a recognized pseudogene. This CDR3 contains 16 residues. The CDR3 reads CASREMGTSEVNEQFF. CDR3 bases: TGTGCCAGCAGAGAAATGGGGACTAGCGAGGTTAATGAGCAGTTCTTC.

This clonotype was detected many times. This chain connects TRBV6-5 to TRBJ1-2, with D unclear. CDR3 size: 12 residues. V lost 8 bases and J lost 3, with 10 bases in between. Germline V gene lookup returns CDR1 MNHEY and CDR2 SVGAGI. This chain's CDR3 is CASSRNDYGYTF. In DNA, the CDR3 is TGTGCCAGCTCCAGGAACGACTATGGCTACACCTTC.

The V gene is TRBV4-1, the J gene TRBJ1-3, with D possibly being TRBD1 (6 bases). There are 19 residues in the CDR3. The V gene lost 1 base and the J gene lost 3 bases, with 22 bases spanning the gap. Looked up from germline, CDR1 is MGHRA and CDR2 is YSYEKL. The CDR3 region is CASSQGGYSWGGNGNTIYF. CDR3 DNA: TGCGCCAGCAGCCAAGGAGGGTATTCATGGGGGGGCAATGGAAACACCATATATTTT.

The genes are TRBV9 and TRBJ2-1; 9 nucleotides align to TRBD2. Germline V lookup: CDR1 SGDLS, CDR2 YYNGEE. V dropped 4 bases and J dropped 0; count of bases not matched to a gene: 8. The CDR3 has 17 amino acids. CDR3 in DNA: TGTGCCAGCAGCTCGTATAGCGGGGGAAGCTCCTACAATGAGCAGTTCTTC. Its translation: CASSSYSGGSSYNEQFF.

This clonotype was counted between two and nine times. The V and J genes are TRBV20-1 and TRBJ1-6, with 12 bases that match TRBD1. Germline CDR1 reads DFQATT; CDR2 reads SNEGSKA (reference sequence). V shed 7 bases, J shed 10 bases, and the junction held 8 bases outside the gene matches. The CDR3 spans 14 residues. CDR3 bases: TGCAGTGTGACTACCGGGACAGGGGGCTCACCCCTCCACTTT. Translating it yields CSVTTGTGGSPLHF.